This TCR beta chain was captured in a study of cytomegalovirus exposure and HLA in healthy donors. Findings and limits, study-wide: A previous analysis found most TCR beta V segments productive roughly 87% or roughly 30% of the time. Most CMV-associated TCR beta chains were later found to appear HLA-restricted. An apparent linkage of common viral pathogens to several of the most significant clusters emerged in a later analysis. Researchers reported that a few CMV-associated chains were confirmed in vitro as CMV antigen-specific.

PCR amplification relied on 60 Vbeta primers (plus 13 Jbeta primers). The method was immunoSEQ multiplex PCR; TCRdb's version includes in-frame clones alone and lacks a portion of them. Seen here are about 6,800 clones, roughly half observed once, and the top ten hold about 6%. Note on this clone: As yet, its antigen is unknown.

The clonotype comes from a man younger than 40 in good health and CMV-seropositive. What was sequenced was PBMCs.

CDR3 residues: CASSDGDFTDTQYF. The CDR3 DNA is TGTGCCAGCAGTGACGGGGACTTCACAGATACGCAGTATTTT. The gene calls are TRBV6-4 and TRBJ2-3; tentatively, D is TRBD2 (6 bases). The germline CDR1 and CDR2 sequences are MRHNA and SNTAGT. V was pared by 2 bases and J by 2 bases, with 8 bases between. The CDR3 spans 14 residues.